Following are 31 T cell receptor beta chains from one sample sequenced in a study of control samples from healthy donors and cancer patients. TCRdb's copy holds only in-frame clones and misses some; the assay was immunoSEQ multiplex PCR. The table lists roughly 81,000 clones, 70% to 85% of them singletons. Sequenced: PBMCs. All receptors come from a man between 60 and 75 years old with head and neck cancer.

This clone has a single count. Here the CDR3 reads CASSRRRGNEKLFF. The CDR3 DNA is TGTGCCAGCAGCCGCAGACGGGGAAATGAAAAACTGTTTTTT. The chain has TRBV3-1 (or the pseudogene TRBV3-2) and TRBJ1-4; D not resolved. Trimming removed 4 bases at V and 5 bases at J, with 11 bases between. This CDR3 contains 14 residues. Germline CDR1 and CDR2: LGHDT and YNNKEL (reference sequence).

The DNA for the CDR3 is TGTGCCAGCAGTTCCTCTGGCGGGAGGGCCTTTTGGGAGCAGTTCTTC. Its protein is CASSSSGGRAFWEQFF. The chain is built from TRBV27 and TRBJ2-1; TRBD2 matches at 9 bases. CDR1 MNHEY and CDR2 SMNVEV come from the germline V gene (reference sequence). The CDR3 is 16 amino acids. After removal of 4 bases from V and 10 bases from J, the junction contained 14 bases not matched to a gene.

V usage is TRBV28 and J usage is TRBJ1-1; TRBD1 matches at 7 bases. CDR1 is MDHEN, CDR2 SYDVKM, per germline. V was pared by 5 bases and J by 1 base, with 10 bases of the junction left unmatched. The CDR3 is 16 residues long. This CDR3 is CASSLQRGRTNTEAFF. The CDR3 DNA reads TGTGCCAGCAGTCTCCAGAGGGGGCGGACGAACACTGAAGCTTTCTTT.

As DNA, the CDR3 is TGTGCCAGCAGCCCTAATACAGGGATTAGGGGCACTGAAGCTTTCTTT. Protein product: CASSPNTGIRGTEAFF. The rearrangement links TRBV6-2 or TRBV6-3 to TRBJ1-1; D perhaps matches TRBD1 (6 bases). Per the germline V gene, CDR1 is MNHEY and CDR2 is SVGEGT. The CDR3 has 16 residues. V lost 6 bases, J lost 4 bases, and 21 bases lay in between.

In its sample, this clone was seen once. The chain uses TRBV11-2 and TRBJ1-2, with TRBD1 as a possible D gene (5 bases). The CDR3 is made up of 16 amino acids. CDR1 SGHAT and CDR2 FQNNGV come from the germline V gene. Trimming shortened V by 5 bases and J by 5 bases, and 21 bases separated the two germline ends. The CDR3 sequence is CASSPRYGTSRYGYTF. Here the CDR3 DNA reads TGTGCCAGCAGCCCACGTTACGGGACGAGCAGATATGGCTACACCTTC.

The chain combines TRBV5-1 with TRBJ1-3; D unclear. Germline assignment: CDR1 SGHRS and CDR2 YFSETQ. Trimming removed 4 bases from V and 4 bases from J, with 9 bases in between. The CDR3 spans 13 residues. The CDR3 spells CASSVDDGNTIYF. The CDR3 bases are TGCGCCAGCAGCGTGGACGACGGAAACACCATATATTTT.

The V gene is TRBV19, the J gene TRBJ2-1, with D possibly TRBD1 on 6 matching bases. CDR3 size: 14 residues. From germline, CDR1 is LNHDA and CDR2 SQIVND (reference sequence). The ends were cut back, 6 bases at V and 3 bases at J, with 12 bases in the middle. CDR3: CASRPDRNYNEQFF. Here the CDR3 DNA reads TGTGCCAGTAGGCCGGACAGAAACTACAATGAGCAGTTCTTC.

This chain's CDR3 is CASSPSRGAGELFF. The DNA for the CDR3 is TGTGCCAGCTCACCAAGTCGGGGAGCCGGGGAGCTGTTTTTT. The gene calls are TRBV18 and TRBJ2-2; possible D gene TRBD2, 5 bases. Germline values: CDR1 KGHSH, CDR2 LQKENI. The CDR3 length is 14 residues. Trimming removed 2 bases at V and 6 bases at J, with 10 bases between.

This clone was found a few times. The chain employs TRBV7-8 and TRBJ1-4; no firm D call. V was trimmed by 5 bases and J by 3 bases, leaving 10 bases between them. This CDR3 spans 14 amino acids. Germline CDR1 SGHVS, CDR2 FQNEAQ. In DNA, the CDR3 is TGTGCCAGCAGCCCCGGACCTTCTAATGAAAAACTGTTTTTT. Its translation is CASSPGPSNEKLFF.

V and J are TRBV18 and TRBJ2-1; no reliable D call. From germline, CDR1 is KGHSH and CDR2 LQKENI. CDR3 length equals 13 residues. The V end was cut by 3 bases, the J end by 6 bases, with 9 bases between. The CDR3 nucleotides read TGTGCCAGCTCACCGGTCTCCGGCAATGAGCAGTTCTTC. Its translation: CASSPVSGNEQFF.

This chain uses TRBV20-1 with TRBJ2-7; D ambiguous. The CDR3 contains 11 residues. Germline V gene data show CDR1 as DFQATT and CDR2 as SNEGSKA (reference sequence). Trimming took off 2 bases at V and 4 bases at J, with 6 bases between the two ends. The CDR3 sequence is CSARKEYEQYF. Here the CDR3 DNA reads TGCAGTGCTAGAAAGGAATACGAGCAGTACTTC.

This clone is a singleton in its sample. CDR3 sequence (DNA): TGTGCCAGCAGTTTGGATCGCAGCTCCTACGAGCAGTACTTC. Encoded protein: CASSLDRSSYEQYF. V and J are TRBV27 and TRBJ2-7; D is unresolved. V lost 3 bases and J 0 bases, leaving 9 bases between the germline ends. Per the germline V gene, CDR1 is MNHEY and CDR2 is SMNVEV (reference sequence). This CDR3 has 14 residues.

The chain's CDR3 is CASSQDSNTEAFF. CDR3 DNA: TGTGCCAGCAGCCAGGACAGTAACACTGAAGCTTTCTTT. The genes are TRBV7-9 and TRBJ1-1, with TRBD1 as a possible D gene (6 bases). The germline V gene encodes CDR1 SEHNR and CDR2 FQNEAQ (reference sequence). V was shortened by 5 bases and J by 2 bases, with 9 bases between the two germline ends. The CDR3 is 13 residues long.

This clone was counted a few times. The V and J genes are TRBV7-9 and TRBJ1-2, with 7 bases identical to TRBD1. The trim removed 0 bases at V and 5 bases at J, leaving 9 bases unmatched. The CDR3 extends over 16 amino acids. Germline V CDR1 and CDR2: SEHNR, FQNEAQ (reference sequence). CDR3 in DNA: TGTGCCAGCAGCTTAGCCGGGACAGTGATGCTTTATGGCTACACCTTC. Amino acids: CASSLAGTVMLYGYTF.

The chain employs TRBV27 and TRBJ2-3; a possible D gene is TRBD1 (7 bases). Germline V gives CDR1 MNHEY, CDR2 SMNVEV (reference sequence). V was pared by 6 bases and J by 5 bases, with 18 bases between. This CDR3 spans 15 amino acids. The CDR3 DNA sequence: TGTGCCAGCAGATCATTCTACAGGGGAGGAGATACGCAGTATTTT. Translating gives CASRSFYRGGDTQYF.

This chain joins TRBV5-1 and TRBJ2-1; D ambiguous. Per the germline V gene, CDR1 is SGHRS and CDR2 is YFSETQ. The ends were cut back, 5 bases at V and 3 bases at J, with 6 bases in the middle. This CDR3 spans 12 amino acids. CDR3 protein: CASRSSYNEQFF. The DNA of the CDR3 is TGCGCCAGCAGGTCCAGCTACAATGAGCAGTTCTTC.

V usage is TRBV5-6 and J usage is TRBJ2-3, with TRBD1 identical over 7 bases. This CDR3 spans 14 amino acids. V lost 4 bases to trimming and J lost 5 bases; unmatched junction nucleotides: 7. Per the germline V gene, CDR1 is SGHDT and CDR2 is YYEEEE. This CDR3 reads CASSPTGAGDTQYF. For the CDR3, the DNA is TGTGCCAGCAGCCCCACAGGGGCGGGAGATACGCAGTATTTT.

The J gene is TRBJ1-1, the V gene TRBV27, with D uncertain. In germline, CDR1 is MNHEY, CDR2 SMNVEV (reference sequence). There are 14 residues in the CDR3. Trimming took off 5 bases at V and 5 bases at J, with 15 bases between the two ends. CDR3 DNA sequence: TGTGCCAGCAGTAAACCGGGGTTGAGGACTGAAGCTTTCTTT. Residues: CASSKPGLRTEAFF.

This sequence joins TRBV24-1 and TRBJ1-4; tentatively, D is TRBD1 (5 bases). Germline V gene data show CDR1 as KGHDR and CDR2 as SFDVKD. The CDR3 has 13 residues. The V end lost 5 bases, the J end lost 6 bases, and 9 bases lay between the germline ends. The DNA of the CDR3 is TGTGCCACCAGTGGAGGGGCGGATGAAAAACTGTTTTTT. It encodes CATSGGADEKLFF.

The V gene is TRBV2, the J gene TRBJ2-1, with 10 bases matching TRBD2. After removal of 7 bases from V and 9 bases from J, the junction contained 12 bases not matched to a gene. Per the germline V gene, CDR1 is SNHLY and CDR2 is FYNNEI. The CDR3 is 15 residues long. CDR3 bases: TGTGCCAGCAACGGTCTAGCGGGAGTTGGTGTTGAGCAGTTCTTC. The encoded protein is CASNGLAGVGVEQFF.

The CDR3 coding sequence is TGTGCCAGCAGCCAAGATTGGACAGGGGGAAGAGTGTATAATTCACCCCTCCACTTT. Translated, it gives CASSQDWTGGRVYNSPLHF. The chain joins TRBV3-1 (or the pseudogene TRBV3-2) to TRBJ1-6; 10 nucleotides match TRBD1. This CDR3 comprises 19 residues. The germline V gene encodes CDR1 LGHDT and CDR2 YNNKEL (reference sequence). V lost 0 bases, J lost 4 bases, and 9 bases stayed unmatched.

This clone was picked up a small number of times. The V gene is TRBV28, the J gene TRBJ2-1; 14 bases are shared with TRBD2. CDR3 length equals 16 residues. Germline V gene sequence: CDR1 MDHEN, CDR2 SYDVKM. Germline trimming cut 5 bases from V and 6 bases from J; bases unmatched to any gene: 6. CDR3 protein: CASSLTGTSGSNEQFF. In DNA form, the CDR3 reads TGTGCCAGCAGTCTAACCGGGACTAGCGGGAGCAATGAGCAGTTCTTC.

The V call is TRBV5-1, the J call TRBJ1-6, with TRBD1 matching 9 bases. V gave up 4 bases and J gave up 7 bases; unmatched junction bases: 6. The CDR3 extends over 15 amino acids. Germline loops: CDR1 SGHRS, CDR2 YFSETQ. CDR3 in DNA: TGCGCCAGCAGCCCGGGACAGGGAAGCAATTCACCCCTCCACTTT. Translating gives CASSPGQGSNSPLHF.

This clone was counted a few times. Written as DNA, the CDR3 is TGTGCCAGCAGCTTACTTTACAGGGGAAGGGCCTACAATGAGCAGTTCTTC. This encodes CASSLLYRGRAYNEQFF. The chain recombines TRBV11-2 with TRBJ2-1; 7 bases agree with TRBD1. CDR3 size: 17 residues. J was trimmed by 2 bases and V by 2 bases; bases with no gene match: 9. CDR1 is SGHAT and CDR2 is FQNNGV in the germline V gene.

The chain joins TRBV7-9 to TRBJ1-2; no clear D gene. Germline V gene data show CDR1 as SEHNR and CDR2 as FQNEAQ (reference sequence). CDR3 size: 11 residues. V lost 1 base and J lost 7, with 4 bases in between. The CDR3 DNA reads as TGTGCCAGCAGCTTAGGGGGTGGCTACACCTTC. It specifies CASSLGGGYTF.

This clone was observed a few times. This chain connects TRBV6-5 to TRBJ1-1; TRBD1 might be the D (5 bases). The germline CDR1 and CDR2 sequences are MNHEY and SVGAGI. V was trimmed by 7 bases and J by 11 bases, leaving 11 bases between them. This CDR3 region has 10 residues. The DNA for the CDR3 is TGTGCCAGCAAACGGGGGAGGGCTTTCTTT. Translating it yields CASKRGRAFF.

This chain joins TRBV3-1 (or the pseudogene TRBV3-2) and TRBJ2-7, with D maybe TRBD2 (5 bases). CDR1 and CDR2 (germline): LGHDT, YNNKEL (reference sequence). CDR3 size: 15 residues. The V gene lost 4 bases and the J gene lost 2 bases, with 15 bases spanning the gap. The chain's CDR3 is CASSRPTDGAYEQYF. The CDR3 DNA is TGTGCCAGCAGCCGTCCCACAGACGGGGCCTACGAGCAGTACTTC.

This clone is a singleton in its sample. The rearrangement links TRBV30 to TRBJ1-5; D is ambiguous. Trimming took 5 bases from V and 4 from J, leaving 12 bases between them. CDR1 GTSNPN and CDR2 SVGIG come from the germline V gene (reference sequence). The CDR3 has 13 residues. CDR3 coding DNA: TGTGCCTGGGCCTCAACCGGTAATCAGCCCCAGCATTTT. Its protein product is CAWASTGNQPQHF.

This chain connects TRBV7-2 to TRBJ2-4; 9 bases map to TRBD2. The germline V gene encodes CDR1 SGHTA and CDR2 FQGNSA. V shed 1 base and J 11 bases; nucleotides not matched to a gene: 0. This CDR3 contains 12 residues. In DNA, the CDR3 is TGTGCCAGCAGCTTAGGACTAGCGGTTCAGTACTTC. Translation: CASSLGLAVQYF.

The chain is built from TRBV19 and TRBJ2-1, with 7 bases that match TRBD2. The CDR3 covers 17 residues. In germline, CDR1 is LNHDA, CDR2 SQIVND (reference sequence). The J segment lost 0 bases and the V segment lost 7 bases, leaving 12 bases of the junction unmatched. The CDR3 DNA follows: TGTGCCAGTACCCCATACGGGGAGGGCCCCTCCTACAATGAGCAGTTCTTC. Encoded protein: CASTPYGEGPSYNEQFF.

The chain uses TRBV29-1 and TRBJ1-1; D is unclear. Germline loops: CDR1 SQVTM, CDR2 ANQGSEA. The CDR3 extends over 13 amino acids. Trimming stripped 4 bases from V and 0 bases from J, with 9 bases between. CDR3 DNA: TGCAGCGTTGTGGCAAACCTGAACACTGAAGCTTTCTTT. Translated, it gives CSVVANLNTEAFF.